The rows below give T cell receptor beta chains drawn from one sample of a study of Graves' ophthalmopathy and Graves' hyperthyroidism. TCRdb called the multiplex PCR reads again in MiXCR, with one record for every CDR3 protein. Among approximately 410,000 distinct CDR3 sequences, approximately 15% were seen once, and the ten largest hold around 7%. The sequencing input was peripheral blood. The origin of the receptors is a young woman with stable Graves' hyperthyroidism. The CDR3 runs from the conserved cysteine through the conserved F or W. D genes are given only for firm matches. The size of a clone is reported for some rows only, either as once, few or many, or as a class for expanded clones.

. TRBJ2-7 . TRBV6-5 TGTGCCAGCAGTTACTCGAGGTTGACAGCCTACGAGCAGTACTTC CASSYSRLTAYEQYF
. TRBJ1-1 TRBD1 TRBV19 TGTGCCAGTAGAATGGACAGGGACACTGAAGCTTTCTTT CASRMDRDTEAFF
many TRBJ2-7 . TRBV2 TGTGCCAGCAGTGAAGCGAGGACAGCCTACGAGCAGTACTTC CASSEARTAYEQYF
. TRBJ2-3 TRBD2 TRBV7-2 TGTGCCAGCAGCTCAGCGGGGATCACAGATACGCAGTATTTT CASSSAGITDTQYF
many TRBJ1-1 . TRBV10-2 TGCGCCAGCAGTGAGCCGGACGGGTACACTGAAGCTTTCTTT CASSEPDGYTEAFF
many TRBJ2-5 TRBD1 TRBV7-9 TGTGCCAGCAGCTTAGCCGGGACAGAAGAGACCCAGTACTTC CASSLAGTEETQYF
. TRBJ2-7 . TRBV30 TGTGCCTGCGGACAGTTAATCTACGAGCAGTACTTC CACGQLIYEQYF
many TRBJ1-2 . TRBV12-3/TRBV12-4 TGTGCCAGCAGTTTCGGGGCAGGGCACAACTATGGCTACACCTTC CASSFGAGHNYGYTF
many TRBJ1-5 TRBD1 TRBV12-3/TRBV12-4 TGTGCCAGCAGTCCTGGGACAGCCTTTAGAACAGGGAGTCAGCCCCAGCATTTT CASSPGTAFRTGSQPQHF
. TRBJ1-1 . TRBV20-1 TGCAGTGTCTGGCAACGGGGGGACACTGAAGCTTTCTTT CSVWQRGDTEAFF
many TRBJ2-6 . TRBV12-3/TRBV12-4 TGTGCCAGCAGTCCCCTAGGGTCTGGGGCCAACGTCCTGACTTTC CASSPLGSGANVLTF
many TRBJ1-5 . TRBV6-1 TGTGCCAGCGGGGGAATACAGTCAGATCAGCCCCAGCATTTT CASGGIQSDQPQHF
many TRBJ1-3 . TRBV12-3/TRBV12-4 TGTGCCAGCAGCAGCGACAGGAGCTCTGGAAACACCATATATTTT CASSSDRSSGNTIYF
. TRBJ2-5 TRBD1 TRBV20-1 TGCAGTGCTAGGGGAACAGGGGGATGGGAGACCCAGTACTTC CSARGTGGWETQYF
many TRBJ1-2 . TRBV11-1 TGTGCCAGCAGCAGATATTCCGGACAGCTAAACTATGGCTACACCTTC CASSRYSGQLNYGYTF
many TRBJ1-1 . TRBV6-2/TRBV6-3 TGTGCCAGCATCTCTAGGGACTCCCCGACCACTGAAGCTTTCTTT CASISRDSPTTEAFF
. TRBJ1-1 . TRBV11-2 TGTGCCAGCAGCTTAGACTCTCCTGGGGGAACTGAAGCTTTCTTT CASSLDSPGGTEAFF
many TRBJ2-4 . TRBV6-5 TGTGCCAGCAGTTACCAGGAGTCAGGCGGTGGGCTCGCCAAAAACATTAAGTACTTC CASSYQESGGGLAKNIKYF
many TRBJ1-5 TRBD1 TRBV28 TGTGCCAGCAGTTACTACGGACAGGGAAGTTGGAGCAATCAGCCCCAGCATTTT CASSYYGQGSWSNQPQHF
. TRBJ1-2 TRBD1 TRBV28 TGTGCCAGCAGATCAGGACAGGGGGCTCGGGGCTACACCTTC CASRSGQGARGYTF
. TRBJ1-1 TRBD1 TRBV12-3/TRBV12-4 TGTGCCAGCAGTGGGGGAAGGGCAGGGGGAACTGAGGCTTTCTTT CASSGGRAGGTEAFF
few TRBJ1-5 . TRBV28 TGTGCCAGCAGTACTGAACCACAGCCCCAGCATTTT CASSTEPQPQHF
many TRBJ1-1 TRBD1 TRBV6-1 TGTGCCAGCAGTGATAGGGGGGACAGCTACCTGAACACTGAAGCTTTCTTT CASSDRGDSYLNTEAFF
many TRBJ2-5 . TRBV5-1 TGCGCCAGCAGCTTGGGGGCCCACCACGGTCCCGGAGAGACCCAGTACTTC CASSLGAHHGPGETQYF
many TRBJ1-2 . TRBV6-2/TRBV6-3 TGTGCCAGCAGTTACTCGTCAAATACAGGCCTACTCTATGGCTACACCTTC CASSYSSNTGLLYGYTF
many TRBJ2-7 TRBD2 TRBV29-1 TGCAGCGCAAGACTAGCGGGGGTTCCCTACGAGCAGTACTTC CSARLAGVPYEQYF